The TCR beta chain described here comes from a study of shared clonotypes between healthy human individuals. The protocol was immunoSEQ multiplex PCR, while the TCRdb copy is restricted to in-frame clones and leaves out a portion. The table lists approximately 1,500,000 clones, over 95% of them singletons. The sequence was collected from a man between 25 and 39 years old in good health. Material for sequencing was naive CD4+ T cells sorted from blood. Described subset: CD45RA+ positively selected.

CDR3 DNA sequence: TGTGCCAGCAGGGAAGACAGTTCCCGGAGGAGTGAAAAACTGTTTTTT. The encoded protein is CASREDSSRRSEKLFF. The genes are TRBV28 and TRBJ1-4, with D maybe TRBD1 (5 bases). Germline V gene lookup returns CDR1 MDHEN and CDR2 SYDVKM. The CDR3 consists of 16 residues. Trimming stripped 6 bases from V and 7 bases from J, with 21 bases between.